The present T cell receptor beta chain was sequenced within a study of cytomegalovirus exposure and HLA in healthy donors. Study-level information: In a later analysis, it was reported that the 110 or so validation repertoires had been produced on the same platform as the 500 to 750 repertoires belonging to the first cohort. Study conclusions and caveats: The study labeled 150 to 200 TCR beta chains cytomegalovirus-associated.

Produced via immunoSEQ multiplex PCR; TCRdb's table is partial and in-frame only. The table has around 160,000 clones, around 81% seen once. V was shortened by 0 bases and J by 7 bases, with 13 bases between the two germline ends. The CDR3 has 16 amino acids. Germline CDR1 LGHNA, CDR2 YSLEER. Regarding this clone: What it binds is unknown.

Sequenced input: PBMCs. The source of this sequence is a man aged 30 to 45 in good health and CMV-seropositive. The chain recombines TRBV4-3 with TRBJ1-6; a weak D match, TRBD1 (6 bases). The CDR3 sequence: CASSQESGEGNSPLHF. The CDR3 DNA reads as TGCGCCAGCAGCCAAGAGTCAGGGGAAGGGAATTCACCCCTCCACTTT.